The next 2 T cell receptor beta chains were all read from a single sample in a study of cytomegalovirus exposure and HLA in healthy donors. Method: immunoSEQ multiplex PCR; TCRdb's copy keeps in-frame clones and lacks some. This table holds 100,000 or so clones, 85% found once. The sequenced material came from PBMCs. These receptors all come from a man aged 18 to 29 in good health and CMV-seropositive.

This chain connects TRBV7-3 to TRBJ2-4, with 14 bases lining up with TRBD2. Germline trimming cut 6 bases from V and 13 bases from J; bases unmatched to any gene: 8. Germline assignment: CDR1 SGHTA and CDR2 FQGTGA. The length of the CDR3 is 14 residues. CDR3 protein: CASSLGLAGAAQYF. The DNA for the CDR3 is TGTGCCAGCAGTTTGGGACTAGCGGGAGCGGCACAGTACTTC. The full variable domain, its missing parts supplied by reference TRBV7-3 and TRBJ2-4, is GAGVSQTPSNKVTEKGKYVELRCDPISGHTALYWYRQSLGQGPEFLIYFQGTGAADDSGLPNDRFFAVRPEGSVSTLKIQRTERGDSAVYLCASSLGLAGAAQYFGAGTRLSVL.

J is TRBJ2-5 and V is TRBV6-5; 9 nucleotides align to TRBD1. The V segment lost 5 bases and the J segment 3 bases; nucleotides outside the gene matches: 4. The CDR3 is 14 residues long. The germline V gene has CDR1 MNHEY and CDR2 SVGAGI. The CDR3 sequence: CASSDRGGKETQYF. The CDR3 DNA follows: TGTGCCAGCAGTGACAGGGGGGGAAAAGAGACCCAGTACTTC.